Below, 21 T cell receptor beta chains from the same sample are listed, as sequenced in a study of shared clonotypes between healthy human individuals. Repertoires were generated with immunoSEQ multiplex PCR, while TCRdb's copy carries only in-frame clones and drops some. The sample has 1,400,000 or so clones; 97% to 99% are singletons. Sample: naive CD4+ T cells sorted from blood. Documented subset: CD45RA+ positively selected. Every receptor here comes from a man aged 25-45 years in good health.

Here the CDR3 reads CASSEPDRVGTDTQYF. CDR3 DNA sequence: TGTGCCAGCAGCGAGCCCGACAGGGTAGGCACAGATACGCAGTATTTT. The chain recombines TRBV9 with TRBJ2-3, with 7 bases lining up with TRBD1. Trimming at V came to 3 bases and at J to 1 base, leaving 8 bases not matched to a gene. Germline values: CDR1 SGDLS, CDR2 YYNGEE. The CDR3 is 16 amino acids.

The chain joins TRBV6-1 to TRBJ1-2; no clear D. V gave up 1 base and J gave up 3 bases, with 9 bases separating them. Germline values: CDR1 MNHNS, CDR2 SASEGT. CDR3 length: 14 amino acids. This CDR3 reads CASSEGRPDYGYTF. CDR3 nucleotide sequence: TGTGCCAGCAGTGAAGGCAGGCCTGACTATGGCTACACCTTC.

The chain couples TRBV14 to TRBJ2-2; 7 bases match TRBD2. The germline V gene encodes CDR1 SGHDN and CDR2 FVKESK. This CDR3 is built from 15 residues. V was pared by 3 bases and J by 6 bases, with 7 bases of the junction left unmatched. Written as DNA, the CDR3 is TGTGCCAGCAGCCAGGGCGGGACTAACTCCGGGGAGCTGTTTTTT. It translates to CASSQGGTNSGELFF.

As regards this clone: Other DNA sequences in the same sample also yield this CDR3. The chain recombines TRBV28 with TRBJ2-7; TRBD1 agrees at 7 bases. After removal of 5 bases from V and 3 bases from J, the junction contained 7 bases not matched to a gene. Germline V gene data show CDR1 as MDHEN and CDR2 as SYDVKM. This CDR3 has 14 residues. CDR3 sequence: CASSLQTGSYEQYF. The DNA of the CDR3 is TGTGCCAGCAGTCTACAGACAGGGAGCTACGAGCAGTACTTC.

The CDR3 coding sequence is TGTGCCAGCAGTTTATTTAAGACAGGGTTACAGTACTTC. This translates into CASSLFKTGLQYF. The V call is TRBV28, the J call TRBJ2-7, with 7 bases aligning to TRBD1. This CDR3 comprises 13 residues. The V gene's germline CDR1 is MDHEN and CDR2 SYDVKM. The V segment lost 1 base and the J segment 10 bases; nucleotides outside the gene matches: 7.

This clone was detected once. The rearrangement links TRBV4-1 to TRBJ2-2, with D possibly being TRBD2 (5 bases). The ends were cut back, 0 bases at V and 6 bases at J, with 17 bases in the middle. From germline, CDR1 is MGHRA and CDR2 YSYEKL. The length of the CDR3 is 17 residues. For the CDR3, the DNA is TGCGCCAGCAGCCAAGAACGAGGCTTGAGGGTGCCCGGGGAGCTGTTTTTT. This gives the protein CASSQERGLRVPGELFF.

The chain links TRBV6-1 to TRBJ2-3, with 7 bases that match TRBD2. This CDR3 is 16 amino acids long. V shed 4 bases, J shed 0 bases, and the junction held 7 bases outside the gene matches. Germline CDR1 and CDR2: MNHNS and SASEGT. The CDR3 sequence: CASSVRAGSSTDTQYF. CDR3 DNA sequence: TGTGCCAGCAGTGTTCGAGCGGGGTCTAGCACAGATACGCAGTATTTT.

The rearrangement uses TRBV11-2 and TRBJ2-1; no clear D gene. The CDR3 contains 16 residues. Germline V CDR1 and CDR2: SGHAT, FQNNGV. The V end was cut by 0 bases, the J end by 4 bases, with 13 bases between. The CDR3 reads CASSLDPGNLYNEQFF. CDR3 nucleotide sequence: TGTGCCAGCAGCTTAGACCCGGGTAATTTATACAATGAGCAGTTCTTC.

The chain is built from TRBV27 and TRBJ2-1; D is unresolved. The germline CDR1 and CDR2 sequences are MNHEY and SMNVEV (reference sequence). The CDR3 totals 12 residues. V was clipped by 6 bases and J by 9 bases, with 12 bases between them. The CDR3 protein is CASSRIHGEQFF. DNA of the CDR3: TGTGCCAGCAGCCGAATCCACGGTGAGCAGTTCTTC.

The chain carries TRBV6-6 and TRBJ2-5, with D unclear. V was cut by 2 bases and J by 7 bases, with 8 bases left in between. Per the germline V gene, CDR1 is MNHNY and CDR2 is SVGAGI (reference sequence). The CDR3 covers 12 residues. The CDR3 DNA sequence: TGTGCCAGCAGTTACCGATATGGGACCCAGTACTTC. It specifies CASSYRYGTQYF.

This chain joins TRBV7-6 and TRBJ2-7; 8 nucleotides line up with TRBD1. Losses at the gene ends were 1 base for V and 2 bases for J; bases not matched to a gene: 4. Germline-derived CDR1 and CDR2 are SGHVS and FNYEAQ. This CDR3 spans 15 amino acids. CDR3 in amino acids: CASSLGDRLPYEQYF. The CDR3 region has the DNA TGTGCCAGCAGCTTAGGGGACAGGCTCCCCTACGAGCAGTACTTC.

Comment on this clone: Other DNA sequences in the same sample also yield this CDR3. The rearrangement uses TRBV5-1 and TRBJ2-2; no firm D call. V was cut by 4 bases and J by 1 base, with 11 bases left in between. CDR1 SGHRS and CDR2 YFSETQ come from the germline V gene. The CDR3 is 15 residues long. CDR3 in DNA: TGCGCCAGCAGCCTGGTCCCCGGGAACACCGGGGAGCTGTTTTTT. It encodes CASSLVPGNTGELFF.

The sample holds one count of this clone. V usage is TRBV6-5 and J usage is TRBJ2-1, with D perhaps assigned TRBD1 or TRBD2 (5 bases each). CDR1 is MNHEY and CDR2 is SVGAGI in the germline V gene. Trimming took 0 bases from V and 4 from J, leaving 13 bases between them. CDR3 length: 16 amino acids. The CDR3 sequence is CASSYSAGWGYNEQFF. The CDR3 nucleotides are TGTGCCAGCAGTTACTCGGCAGGGTGGGGGTACAATGAGCAGTTCTTC.

The chain carries TRBV9 and TRBJ2-2; possible D gene TRBD1, 6 bases. CDR1 is SGDLS, CDR2 YYNGEE, per germline. Trimming shortened V by 3 bases and J by 1 base, and 10 bases separated the two germline ends. The CDR3 contains 15 residues. CDR3 region: CASSDRQVNTGELFF. The CDR3 bases are TGTGCCAGCAGCGATCGACAGGTGAACACCGGGGAGCTGTTTTTT.

The chain is built from TRBV5-6 and TRBJ2-2; 7 bases fit TRBD2. Germline loops: CDR1 SGHDT, CDR2 YYEEEE. CDR3 length: 15 residues. V lost 4 bases and J lost 7; bases outside the gene matches: 10. The CDR3 DNA reads as TGTGCCAGCAGCCCCCCTGTACAGCGGGGCGGGGAGCTGTTTTTT. Translated: CASSPPVQRGGELFF.

CDR3 in DNA: TGTGCCAGCAGCTTAGAATTTCGATACGAGCAGTACTTC. Its protein is CASSLEFRYEQYF. This chain links TRBV11-2 with TRBJ2-7; D is undetermined. The V gene lost 0 bases and the J gene lost 4 bases, with 7 bases spanning the gap. Germline values: CDR1 SGHAT, CDR2 FQNNGV. This CDR3 region has 13 residues.

The chain links TRBV4-1 to TRBJ2-7; D may be TRBD1 or TRBD2 (5 bases each). This CDR3 region has 14 residues. V lost 0 bases and J lost 6, with 12 bases in between. Germline V gene data show CDR1 as MGHRA and CDR2 as YSYEKL. Here the CDR3 reads CASSQERTRGEQYF. The CDR3 DNA is TGCGCCAGCAGCCAAGAAAGGACGAGGGGCGAGCAGTACTTC.

The genes are TRBV6-6 and TRBJ2-5; no clear D. V was clipped by 10 bases and J by 9 bases, with 21 bases between them. The length of the CDR3 is 13 residues. From germline, CDR1 is MNHNY and CDR2 SVGAGI (reference sequence). CDR3 DNA sequence: TGTGCCACCCTCAGAGCCCCCAACTTTCCCCAGTACTTC. This sequence encodes CATLRAPNFPQYF.

The genes are TRBV30 and TRBJ2-3; perhaps TRBD1 as D (6 bases). Germline V gene lookup returns CDR1 GTSNPN and CDR2 SVGIG (reference sequence). The CDR3 is made up of 19 amino acids. The CDR3 DNA reads TGTGCACTCATCGATTCCGGGACACGGGGCATAATCGGCGCAGATACGCAGTATTTT. Its protein product is CALIDSGTRGIIGADTQYF.

This sequence joins TRBV5-6 and TRBJ2-2; 9 nucleotides match TRBD2. The germline CDR1 and CDR2 sequences are SGHDT and YYEEEE. V trimming: 2 bases; J trimming: 2 bases; junction bases outside the gene matches: 4. CDR3 length: 16 residues. CDR3 in DNA: TGTGCCAGCAGCTTAGCGGGAGGCACTAACACCGGGGAGCTGTTTTTT. Translation: CASSLAGGTNTGELFF.

This rearrangement joins TRBV7-2 to TRBJ2-2; the D gene is possibly TRBD2 (6 bases). This CDR3 is built from 13 residues. Trimming shortened V by 5 bases and J by 6 bases, and 10 bases separated the two germline ends. Looked up from germline, CDR1 is SGHTA and CDR2 is FQGNSA. CDR3 region: CASSRLAPGELFF. CDR3 nucleotide sequence: TGTGCCAGCAGCAGGCTAGCGCCCGGGGAGCTGTTTTTT.